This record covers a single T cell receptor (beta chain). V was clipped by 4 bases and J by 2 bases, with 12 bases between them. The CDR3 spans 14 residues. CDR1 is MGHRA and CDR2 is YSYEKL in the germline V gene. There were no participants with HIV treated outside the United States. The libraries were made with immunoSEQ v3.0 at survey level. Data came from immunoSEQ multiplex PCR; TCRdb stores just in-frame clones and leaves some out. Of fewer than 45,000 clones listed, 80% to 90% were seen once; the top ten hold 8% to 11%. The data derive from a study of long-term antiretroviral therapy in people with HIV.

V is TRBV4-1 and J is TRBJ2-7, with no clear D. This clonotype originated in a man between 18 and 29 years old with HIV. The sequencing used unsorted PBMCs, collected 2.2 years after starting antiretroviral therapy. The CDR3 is CASSPRAGTYEQYF. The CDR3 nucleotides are TGCGCCAGCAGCCCAAGGGCCGGAACCTACGAGCAGTACTTC.